The next 9 T cell receptor beta chains were all read from a single sample in a study of siplizumab effects on memory and regulatory T cells (dated by TCRdb to between 2018 and 2020). Library preparation employed the immunoSEQ multiplex PCR assay. Held by TCRdb, this immuneACCESS table contains in-frame sequences only and omits some clones. Under half of the omission traces to an unresolved V gene where checked; the cause of the rest is unknown. The sample records 57,000 or so clones, just over 90% of which are singletons. The ten largest clones add up to 35% to 45% of the sample. The source material was CD8+ T cells sorted from blood. Every receptor here comes from a human donor in good health.

The chain carries TRBV21-1 and TRBJ2-4; the table's D call TRBD2 went unverified against the DNA. TRBV21-1 is shown as a pseudogene. The CDR3 covers 15 residues. The CDR3 DNA is TGTGCCAGCAGCAAGTCGAGGATAGCCAAAAACATTCAGTACTTC. This sequence encodes CASSKSRIAKNIQYF.

J is TRBJ1-4 and V is TRBV5-6, with D uncertain. CDR3 size: 14 residues. Looked up from germline, CDR1 is SGHDT and CDR2 is YYEEEE. V shed 2 bases and J shed 5 bases, with 10 bases lying between them. CDR3 sequence (DNA): TGTGCCAGCAGCTTTACCGGACTAAATGAAAAACTGTTTTTT. Protein sequence: CASSFTGLNEKLFF.

The chain carries TRBV19 and TRBJ2-7; weak D call: TRBD1 (5 bases). Trimming took off 5 bases at V and 4 bases at J, with 15 bases between the two ends. The germline V gene encodes CDR1 LNHDA and CDR2 SQIVND (reference sequence). This CDR3 is 14 amino acids long. For the CDR3, the DNA is TGTGCCAGTAGTCTCCAGGGATTCGGGTACGAGCAGTACTTC. It specifies CASSLQGFGYEQYF.

The chain recombines TRBV29-1 with TRBJ2-6; D could derive from TRBD1 or TRBD2 (5 bases each). Trimming took 6 bases from V and 2 from J, leaving 14 bases between them. CDR1 SQVTM and CDR2 ANQGSEA come from the germline V gene. CDR3 length: 15 residues. CDR3 sequence: CSVPGTAPGANVLTF. CDR3 nucleotides: TGCAGCGTACCGGGGACCGCCCCTGGGGCCAACGTCCTGACTTTC.

The chain links TRBV5-8 to TRBJ1-5, with a tentative D call TRBD1 (5 bases). Germline CDR1 is SGHTS and CDR2 is YDEGEE. The CDR3 contains 15 residues. V lost 0 bases to trimming and J lost 2 bases, with 9 bases between them. The DNA for the CDR3 is TGTGCCAGCAGCTTGGGGGGCCTGGGCAATCAGCCCCAGCATTTT. Protein sequence: CASSLGGLGNQPQHF. The variable domain in full, with the rest retrieved from reference TRBV5-8 and TRBJ1-5, is EAGVTQSPTHLIKTRGQQATLRCSPISGHTSVYWYQQALGLGLQFLLWYDEGEERNRGNFPPRFSGRQFPNYSSELNVNALELEDSALYLCASSLGGLGNQPQHFGDGTRLSIL.

The chain links TRBV7-8 to TRBJ1-1; no clear D gene. The CDR3 is made up of 12 amino acids. Per the germline V gene, CDR1 is SGHVS and CDR2 is FQNEAQ. V dropped 1 base and J dropped 10 bases, with 10 bases sitting between them. The CDR3 sequence is CASSLGRAGAFF. CDR3 DNA: TGTGCCAGCAGCTTAGGTAGGGCGGGAGCTTTCTTT.

In its sample, this clone was seen a few times. The chain couples TRBV18 to TRBJ1-4; a possible D gene is TRBD1 (5 bases). CDR3 length equals 15 residues. V shed 0 bases and J shed 5 bases, with 10 bases lying between them. Germline V gives CDR1 KGHSH, CDR2 LQKENI. The CDR3: CASSPPRGTNEKLFF. CDR3 coding DNA: TGTGCCAGCTCACCACCGCGCGGGACCAATGAAAAACTGTTTTTT.

The V gene is TRBV7-2, the J gene TRBJ1-5, with D possibly matching TRBD1 (5 bases). The germline gives CDR1 SGHTA, CDR2 FQGNSA. The CDR3 has 14 amino acids. Trimming cost V 5 bases and J 7 bases, with 15 bases left between them. The CDR3: CASSDTGWDQPQHF. As DNA, the CDR3 is TGTGCCAGCAGCGACACAGGTTGGGACCAGCCCCAGCATTTT. Variable domain in full (rest from reference TRBV7-2 and TRBJ1-5): GAGVSQSPSNKVTEKGKDVELRCDPISGHTALYWYRQSLGQGLEFLIYFQGNSAPDKSGLPSDRFSAERTGGSVSTLTIQRTQQEDSAVYLCASSDTGWDQPQHFGDGTRLSIL.

V gene TRBV7-6 combines with J gene TRBJ2-7, with 11 bases matching TRBD2. This CDR3 has 14 amino acids. J was trimmed by 2 bases and V by 4 bases; bases with no gene match: 1. Germline lookup yields CDR1 SGHVS and CDR2 FNYEAQ. The CDR3 region has the DNA TGTGCCAGCAGCTCGGGACTAGCGGCCTACGAGCAGTACTTC. This sequence encodes CASSSGLAAYEQYF.